The 19 T cell receptor beta chains below come from one sample, sequenced in a study of blood T cell repertoires in COVID-19. The protocol was immunoSEQ multiplex PCR, while the TCRdb copy is restricted to in-frame clones and leaves out a portion. In the table there are approximately 90,000 clones, nearly 90% of which are singletons. Sample: peripheral blood. These receptor sequences come from a man aged 45-65 years with acute or convalescent COVID-19.

J is TRBJ2-3 and V is TRBV27; maybe TRBD1 (5 bases). The CDR3 extends over 14 amino acids. The germline V gene encodes CDR1 MNHEY and CDR2 SMNVEV (reference sequence). The V end was cut by 5 bases, the J end by 5 bases, with 14 bases between. The CDR3: CASSLQWGGDTQYF. Written as DNA, the CDR3 is TGTGCCAGCAGTCTCCAGTGGGGCGGAGATACGCAGTATTTT.

This sequence joins TRBV6-1 and TRBJ2-7; TRBD1 is a possible D gene (5 bases). This CDR3 is built from 15 residues. Between the trimmed V and J ends, which lost 3 bases and 2 bases, there was a span of 14 bases. Germline assignment: CDR1 MNHNS and CDR2 SASEGT. The CDR3 nucleotides read TGTGCCAGCAGTGACGACATTGGGGCGACCTACGAGCAGTACTTC. This codes for CASSDDIGATYEQYF.

V is TRBV21-1 and J is TRBJ2-2; TRBD1 reflects the table's D call only, with no check against the DNA. TRBV21-1 is labeled a pseudogene. CDR3 length: 16 residues. The DNA of the CDR3 is TGTGCCAGCAGCAAAATACTCACCAGGGGGGACGGGGAGCTGTTTTTT. Its protein product is CASSKILTRGDGELFF.

This clone was observed a handful of times. The chain employs TRBV5-1 and TRBJ2-3, with a weak D call TRBD2 (5 bases). This CDR3 contains 14 residues. V shed 4 bases and J shed 0 bases, with 9 bases lying between them. Germline loops: CDR1 SGHRS, CDR2 YFSETQ. Written as DNA, the CDR3 is TGCGCCAGCAGCAGTAGCGCGAGCACAGATACGCAGTATTTT. Translation: CASSSSASTDTQYF.

The V and J genes are TRBV9 and TRBJ2-1, with D tentatively TRBD1 (5 bases). Trimming cost V 4 bases and J 8 bases, with 13 bases left between them. CDR1 is SGDLS and CDR2 is YYNGEE in the germline V gene. This CDR3 spans 13 amino acids. CDR3 sequence (DNA): TGTGCCAGCAGCCTACGACAGAACTATGAGCAGTTCTTC. This translates into CASSLRQNYEQFF.

The chain recombines TRBV6-1 with TRBJ2-7, with TRBD1 identical over 8 bases. CDR1 is MNHNS and CDR2 is SASEGT in the germline V gene. V trimming: 4 bases; J trimming: 1 base; junction bases outside the gene matches: 15. The length of the CDR3 is 18 residues. The CDR3 protein is CASSGRPRDRFDSYEQYV. CDR3 bases: TGTGCCAGCAGTGGCCGGCCGAGGGACAGGTTCGATTCCTACGAGCAGTACGTC.

In this sample, this clone turned up once. J is TRBJ1-5 and V is TRBV28; D is possibly TRBD1 (5 bases). The V end lost 4 bases, the J end lost 1 base, and 20 bases lay between the germline ends. Per the germline V gene, CDR1 is MDHEN and CDR2 is SYDVKM. The length of the CDR3 is 18 residues. The CDR3 sequence: CASSSHLRAGLSNQPQHF. Written as DNA, the CDR3 is TGTGCCAGCAGTTCCCATTTACGGGCGGGGCTGAGCAATCAGCCCCAGCATTTT.

This sequence joins TRBV7-9 and TRBJ2-1; weak D call: TRBD1 (6 bases). Trimming left V 3 bases short and J 9 bases short, with 15 bases between. The CDR3 consists of 14 residues. Germline values: CDR1 SEHNR, CDR2 FQNEAQ (reference sequence). Here the CDR3 DNA reads TGTGCCAGCAGCTTGTCCGGACAGCCCACTGAGCAGTTCTTC. Encoded protein: CASSLSGQPTEQFF.

This clone has just a few counts. V and J are TRBV2 and TRBJ2-5; D is uncertain. From germline, CDR1 is SNHLY and CDR2 FYNNEI. The length of the CDR3 is 12 residues. Trimming stripped 8 bases from V and 3 bases from J, with 10 bases between. CDR3 nucleotides: TGTGCCAGCGGTTTCGAGGAAGAGACCCAGTACTTC. Its protein is CASGFEEETQYF.

The CDR3 coding sequence is TGTGCCAGCAGTAAGGTCGGGGGATCAGGAAACACCATATATTTT. This translates into CASSKVGGSGNTIYF. The chain is built from TRBV6-5 and TRBJ1-3; a possible D gene is TRBD1 (5 bases). CDR3 size: 15 residues. Germline V gives CDR1 MNHEY, CDR2 SVGAGI. V was clipped by 5 bases and J by 4 bases, with 15 bases between them.

The chain employs TRBV6-4 and TRBJ2-3; D unclear. Germline V gives CDR1 MRHNA, CDR2 SNTAGT. Trimming shortened V by 7 bases and J by 3 bases, and 14 bases separated the two germline ends. There are 14 residues in the CDR3. The CDR3, as DNA: TGTGCCAGCATCCCCAGCGCAGATACAGATACGCAGTATTTT. Translated, it gives CASIPSADTDTQYF.

This sequence joins TRBV29-1 and TRBJ2-1, with 15 nucleotides matching TRBD2. This CDR3 has 14 residues. V gave up 6 bases and J gave up 7 bases; unmatched junction bases: 4. Germline-derived CDR1 and CDR2 are SQVTM and ANQGSEA. The CDR3 sequence: CSVRTSGGANEQFF. Here the CDR3 DNA reads TGCAGCGTCAGGACTAGCGGGGGGGCGAATGAGCAGTTCTTC.

The count of this clone is one. The chain carries TRBV9 and TRBJ1-2; 7 nucleotides align to TRBD1. The CDR3 has 15 residues. Germline values: CDR1 SGDLS, CDR2 YYNGEE. Germline trimming cut 3 bases from V and 4 bases from J; bases unmatched to any gene: 9. The CDR3 DNA reads TGTGCCAGCAGCGCGCCGACAGGGATTAGCTATGGCTACACCTTC. This gives the protein CASSAPTGISYGYTF.

The J gene is TRBJ2-1, the V gene TRBV19; TRBD1 agrees at 10 bases. J lost 2 bases, V lost 5 bases, and 3 bases had no gene match. The CDR3 extends over 15 amino acids. Germline-derived CDR1 and CDR2 are LNHDA and SQIVND (reference sequence). As DNA, the CDR3 is TGTGCCAGTAGTCGGACAGGGGGACCCTACAATGAGCAGTTCTTC. It yields the protein CASSRTGGPYNEQFF.

The chain uses TRBV28 and TRBJ2-3; 12 bases line up with TRBD1. The V and J ends lost 3 bases and 4 bases, in that order; junction bases with no gene match: 2. The germline V gene has CDR1 MDHEN and CDR2 SYDVKM. This CDR3 has 15 amino acids. The CDR3 here is CASSLGQGASDTQYF. The CDR3 DNA follows: TGTGCCAGCAGTTTGGGACAGGGGGCATCAGATACGCAGTATTTT.

The chain links TRBV2 to TRBJ1-2, with D perhaps TRBD1 (5 bases). The V gene's germline CDR1 is SNHLY and CDR2 FYNNEI. Trimming removed 4 bases at V and 2 bases at J, with 11 bases between. The length of the CDR3 is 14 residues. The CDR3 region has the DNA TGTGCCAGCAGTGTACCCCGGGGGAACTATGGCTACACCTTC. Its translation: CASSVPRGNYGYTF. Full variable domain (rest looked up from reference TRBV2 and TRBJ1-2): EPEVTQTPSHQVTQMGQEVILRCVPISNHLYFYWYRQILGQKVEFLVSFYNNEISEKSEIFDDQFSVERPDGSNFTLKIRSTKLEDSAMYFCASSVPRGNYGYTFGSGTRLTVV.

J is TRBJ2-3 and V is TRBV18, with 14 bases that match TRBD2. The CDR3 is 19 amino acids. V lost 4 bases, J lost 4 bases, and 13 bases stayed unmatched. CDR1 and CDR2 from the germline V gene are KGHSH and LQKENI. The CDR3 protein is CASSRTGTSGGTGPDTQYF. CDR3 coding DNA: TGTGCCAGCTCACGAACAGGGACTAGCGGGGGCACCGGGCCAGATACGCAGTATTTT.

The rearrangement joins TRBV28 to TRBJ2-7, with TRBD2 as a possible D gene (6 bases). This CDR3 is 14 amino acids long. The V and J ends lost 6 bases and 7 bases respectively, with 19 bases between them. Germline CDR1 reads MDHEN; CDR2 reads SYDVKM. The CDR3 sequence: CASSVSVLAGEQYV. CDR3 DNA: TGTGCCAGCAGCGTTTCTGTCCTGGCGGGGGAGCAGTACGTC.

CDR3 DNA sequence: TGCAGCGCCCCGGGACAGGGAATTAACTATGGCTACACCTTC. It specifies CSAPGQGINYGYTF. The chain couples TRBV29-1 to TRBJ1-2; 9 nucleotides agree with TRBD1. Germline CDR1 and CDR2: SQVTM and ANQGSEA. V was clipped by 7 bases and J by 1 base; unmatched bases: 7. This CDR3 contains 14 residues.